This TCR beta chain was sequenced for a study of T cell changes during pregnancy in multiple sclerosis (dated by TCRdb to about 2019). With respect to the entire study: The study looked at changes in the T cell repertoire across pregnancy in women with multiple sclerosis.

CDR1 and CDR2 (SGHRS, YFSETQ) derive from the germline V gene. The CDR3 holds 16 amino acids from the cysteine to the phenylalanine. Kept here is only the CDR3 DNA, which spans 48 bases and is read in frame from base 1. Trimming removed 0 bases from V and 4 bases from J; the gene matches leave 8 bases unexplained. The library relied on the immunoSEQ multiplex PCR assay. Imported from immuneACCESS, the table was reduced by TCRdb to in-frame sequences with V and J called. These copies leave out some clones; in studies compared against another copy, an unresolved V gene accounts for under half, and the cause of the remainder is not known. For this sample there are roughly 47,000 clones; around 89% appear just once. Approximately 1.2% of the sample goes to the ten largest clones. Worth noting for this clone: There is no known antigen for this receptor. Per-nucleotide qualities are absent, and no much larger clonotype sits a single base away.

This specimen was CD4+ T cells from peripheral blood mononuclear cells, taken after pregnancy. The chain links TRBV5-1 with TRBJ2-3; TRBD2 aligns with 7 central bases. This TCR came from a female donor with multiple sclerosis, enrolled in a pregnancy study. The sequence in DNA is TGCGCCAGCAGCTTGGCCTTCAGCGGGGAGGCAGATACGCAGTATTTT. Its protein reads: CASSLAFSGEADTQYF.